This paragraph covers one T cell receptor (beta chain) sequence. Its antigen remains unknown. The data stem from a study of CD8 T cells in Susac syndrome. The study, taken as a whole, reports: Acknowledgment was made by the study that its TCR sequencing and HLA analysis involved a relatively small number of individuals.

There are 18 residues in the CDR3. Germline CDR1 and CDR2: DFQATT and SNEGSKA (reference sequence). The V segment lost 5 bases and the J segment 0 bases; nucleotides outside the gene matches: 11. After extraction with the RNeasy kit, about 0.5 to 1 ug of the RNA was reverse transcribed using random hexamers. MiXCR was run by TCRdb on the immunoSEQ multiplex PCR reads, yielding one entry per CDR3 protein. This sample carries roughly 200,000 distinct CDR3 sequences, 95% of them seen once, and the ten largest clones take approximately 0.09%. Relapsing-remitting disease, either stable or active, was present in the multiple sclerosis controls, who were treatment-naive patients.

The clonotype comes from a human donor with multiple sclerosis. The sequencing sample was made of CD4+ T cells from PBMCs. This chain connects TRBV20-1 to TRBJ2-5, with TRBD2 identical over 14 bases. The CDR3 DNA follows: TGCAGTGCTTGTCCAAGACTAGCGGGGGGGAAATACCAAGAGACCCAGTACTTC. This codes for CSACPRLAGGKYQETQYF.